Listed below are T cell receptor beta chains from one sample, sequenced in a study of cytomegalovirus exposure and HLA in healthy donors. Sequenced by immunoSEQ multiplex PCR; TCRdb stores in-frame clones only, minus some. The repertoire holds about 150,000 clones, 60% to 85% seen once, with around 7% in the top ten. Sequenced material: PBMCs. Receptors originate from a woman between 35 and 50 years old in good health and CMV-seropositive. The CDR3 runs from the conserved cysteine through the conserved F or W. Each record gives: V gene, J gene, clone size, D gene, CDR3 DNA, CDR3 protein. A D gene is named only where the DNA matches it firmly. Some rows mark clone size as missing; the rest say once, few, many or name a class of expanded clone.

>TRBV19|TRBJ2-6|once|TRBD2
TGTGCCAGTAGTATGTTTCTAGCGGGTCTAGCTGGGGCCAACGTCCTGACTTTC
CASSMFLAGLAGANVLTF
>TRBV28|TRBJ1-2|.|.
TGTGCCAGCAGTTTATGGGGTAGGACAGTTCGCCGGGGCGATGGCTACACCTTC
CASSLWGRTVRRGDGYTF
>TRBV5-4|TRBJ2-5|.|TRBD2
TGTGCCAGCAGCCCTGGGAGCGGGGGGGCCCGGGAGACCCAGTACTTC
CASSPGSGGARETQYF
>TRBV10-3|TRBJ1-2|.|.
TGTGCCATCAGTGAAGTCAGGGATGGTGGCTACACCTTC
CAISEVRDGGYTF
>TRBV27|TRBJ1-1|.|.
TGTGCCAGCAGTACTCAGGCAGGGGTAGGAAGCACTGAAGCTTTCTTT
CASSTQAGVGSTEAFF
>TRBV5-4|TRBJ2-5|once|.
TGTGCCAGCAGCCACGGCCGGGGGAGAGAGACCCAGTACTTC
CASSHGRGRETQYF
>TRBV29-1|TRBJ2-2|.|TRBD1
TGCAGCGTCAGGACAGGGGCGAACACCGGGGAGCTGTTTTTT
CSVRTGANTGELFF
>TRBV19|TRBJ2-2|.|.
TGTGCCAGTAGTACCTTGACCGGGGAGCTGTTTTTT
CASSTLTGELFF
>TRBV6-1|TRBJ1-1|.|.
TGTGCCAGCAGCACAACAGGGAACACTGAAGCTTTCTTT
CASSTTGNTEAFF
>TRBV5-1|TRBJ1-4|.|.
TGCGCCAGCCGCGGCATAGGAGGTAATGAAAAACTGTTTTTT
CASRGIGGNEKLFF
>TRBV6-5|TRBJ1-4|.|TRBD1
TGTGCCAGCAGGGGACAGGGTCGGAATGAAAAACTGTTTTTT
CASRGQGRNEKLFF
>TRBV7-8|TRBJ1-1|.|.
TGTGCCAGCAGCCCGAGAACTGAAGCTTTCTTT
CASSPRTEAFF
>TRBV6-5|TRBJ2-1|.|.
TGTGCCAGCAGGAGGGGGGGTAGCTCCTACAATGAGCAGTTCTTC
CASRRGGSSYNEQFF
>TRBV30|TRBJ1-6|.|TRBD1
TGTGCCGGAAGGGGGCAGAATAATTCACCCCTCCACTTT
CAGRGQNNSPLHF
>TRBV25-1|TRBJ2-3|.|TRBD1
TGTGCCAGCAGTGAGTTCGACAGGGTGAGCACAGATACGCAGTATTTT
CASSEFDRVSTDTQYF
>TRBV6-5|TRBJ2-1|.|.
TGTGCCAGCAGTTACTCGATCCCAAAAGACAGGCGAAAGGAGTTCTTC
CASSYSIPKDRRKEFF
>TRBV7-6|TRBJ2-2|few|.
TGTGCCAGTTCGGTACGGGGTGACACCGGGGAGCTGTTTTTT
CASSVRGDTGELFF